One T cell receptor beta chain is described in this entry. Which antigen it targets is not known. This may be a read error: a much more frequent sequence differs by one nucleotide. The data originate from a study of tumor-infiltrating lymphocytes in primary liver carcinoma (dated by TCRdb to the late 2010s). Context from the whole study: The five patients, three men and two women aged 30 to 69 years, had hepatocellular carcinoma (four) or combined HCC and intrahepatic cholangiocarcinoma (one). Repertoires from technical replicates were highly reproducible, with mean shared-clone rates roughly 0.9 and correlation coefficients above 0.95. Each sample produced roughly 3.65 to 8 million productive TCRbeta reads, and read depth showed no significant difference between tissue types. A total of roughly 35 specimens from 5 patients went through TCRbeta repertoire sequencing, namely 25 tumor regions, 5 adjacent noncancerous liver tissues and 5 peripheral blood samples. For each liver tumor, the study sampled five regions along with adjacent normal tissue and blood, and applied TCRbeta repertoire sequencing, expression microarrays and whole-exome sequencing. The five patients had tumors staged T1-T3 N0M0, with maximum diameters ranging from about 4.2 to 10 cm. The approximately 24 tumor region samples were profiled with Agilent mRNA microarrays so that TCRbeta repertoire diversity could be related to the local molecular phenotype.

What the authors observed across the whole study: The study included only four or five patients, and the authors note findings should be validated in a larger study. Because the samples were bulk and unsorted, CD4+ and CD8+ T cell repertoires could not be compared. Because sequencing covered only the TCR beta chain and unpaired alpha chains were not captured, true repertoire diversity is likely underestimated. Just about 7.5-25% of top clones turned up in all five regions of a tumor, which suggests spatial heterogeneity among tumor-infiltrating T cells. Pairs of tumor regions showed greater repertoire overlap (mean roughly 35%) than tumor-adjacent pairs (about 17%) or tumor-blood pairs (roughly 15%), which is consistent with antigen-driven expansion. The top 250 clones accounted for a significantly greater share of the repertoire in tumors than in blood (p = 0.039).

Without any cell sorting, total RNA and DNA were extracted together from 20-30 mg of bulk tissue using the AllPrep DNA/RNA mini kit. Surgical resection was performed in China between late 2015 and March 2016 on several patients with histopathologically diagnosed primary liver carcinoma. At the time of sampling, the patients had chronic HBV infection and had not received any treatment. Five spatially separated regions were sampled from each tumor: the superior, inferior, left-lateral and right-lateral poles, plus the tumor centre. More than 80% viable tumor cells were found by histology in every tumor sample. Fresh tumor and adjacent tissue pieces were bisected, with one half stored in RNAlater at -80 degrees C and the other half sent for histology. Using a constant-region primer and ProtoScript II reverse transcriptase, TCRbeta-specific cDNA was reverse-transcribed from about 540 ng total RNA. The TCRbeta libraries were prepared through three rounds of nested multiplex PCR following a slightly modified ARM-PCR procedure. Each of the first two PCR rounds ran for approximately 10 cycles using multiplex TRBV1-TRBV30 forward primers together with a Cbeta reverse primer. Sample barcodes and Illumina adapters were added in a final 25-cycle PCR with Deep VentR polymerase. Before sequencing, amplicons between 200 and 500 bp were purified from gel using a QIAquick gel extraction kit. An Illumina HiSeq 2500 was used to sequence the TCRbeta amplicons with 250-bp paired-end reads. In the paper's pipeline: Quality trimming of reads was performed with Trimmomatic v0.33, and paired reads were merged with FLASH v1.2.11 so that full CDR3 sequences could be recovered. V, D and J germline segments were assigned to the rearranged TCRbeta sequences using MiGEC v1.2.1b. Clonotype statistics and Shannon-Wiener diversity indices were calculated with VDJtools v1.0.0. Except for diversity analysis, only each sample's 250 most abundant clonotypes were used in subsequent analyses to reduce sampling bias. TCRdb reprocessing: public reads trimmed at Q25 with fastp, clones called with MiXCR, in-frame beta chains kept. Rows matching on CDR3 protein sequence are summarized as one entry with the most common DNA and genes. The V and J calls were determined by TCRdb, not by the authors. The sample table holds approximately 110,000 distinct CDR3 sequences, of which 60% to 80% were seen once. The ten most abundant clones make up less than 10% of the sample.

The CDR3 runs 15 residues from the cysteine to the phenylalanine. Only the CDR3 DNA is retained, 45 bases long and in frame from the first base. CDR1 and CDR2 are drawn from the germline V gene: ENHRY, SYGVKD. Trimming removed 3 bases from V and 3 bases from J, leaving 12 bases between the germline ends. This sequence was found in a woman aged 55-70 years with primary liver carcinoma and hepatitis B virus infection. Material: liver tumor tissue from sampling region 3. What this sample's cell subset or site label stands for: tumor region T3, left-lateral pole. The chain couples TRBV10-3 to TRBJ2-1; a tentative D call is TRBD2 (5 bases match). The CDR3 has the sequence CAISDLGSFYNEQFF. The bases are TGTGCCATCAGTGACCTGGGGAGCTTCTACAATGAGCAGTTCTTC.